The 9 T cell receptor beta chains given below trace back to one sample, sequenced in a study of T cells expressing NK-cell markers. TCRdb reprocessed the 5' RACE reads and keeps a single row for each CDR3 protein, giving no DNA. Its listing shows some 410,000 distinct CDR3 sequences. The sequenced sample consisted of blood T cells: a sorted CD56 or NKG2C T cell subset, CD4+ or CD8+ T cells, or bulk PBMC T cells (not recorded which). The receptors stem from a woman aged 18 to 75 in good health.

The CDR3 region is CASSLSGPGTHYEQYF. J is TRBJ2-7 and V is TRBV27; TCRdb indicates TRBD1, and absent DNA this call remains unverified. The V gene's germline CDR1 is MNHEY and CDR2 SMNVEV (reference sequence). CDR3 length: 16 amino acids.

The chain carries TRBV6-2 or TRBV6-3 and TRBJ1-1; without DNA, the TCRdb call of TRBD1 cannot be checked. This CDR3 is 15 amino acids long. From germline, CDR1 is MNHEY and CDR2 SVGEGT. The CDR3 sequence: CASSWDAAGYTEAFF.

The chain recombines TRBV11-2 with TRBJ2-1; TCRdb's D call, TRBD2, is unchecked because there is no DNA. Germline CDR1 reads SGHAT; CDR2 reads FQNNGV. The CDR3 length is 16 residues. The CDR3 here is CASSPPQQGQGNEQFF.

The chain combines TRBV4-3 with TRBJ2-3; TCRdb returns TRBD2, unconfirmable since there is no DNA. The CDR3 has 18 residues. Germline V gene lookup returns CDR1 LGHNA and CDR2 YSLEER. The CDR3 is CASSQGLAVTSSTDTQYF.

This chain joins TRBV5-4 and TRBJ2-1; there is no DNA to check the TCRdb D call of TRBD1. Germline CDR1 is SGHNT and CDR2 is YYREEE (reference sequence). The CDR3 totals 13 residues. This CDR3 reads CASSAPEGAEQFF.

The V gene is TRBV19, the J gene TRBJ1-5; the TCRdb D gene call, TRBD1, has no DNA to confirm it. The germline gives CDR1 LNHDA, CDR2 SQIVND (reference sequence). CDR3 length equals 15 residues. CDR3: CASSLNALGNQPQHF. The full variable domain, in which reference TRBV19 and TRBJ1-5 provide the parts outside the CDR3, is DGGITQSPKYLFRKEGQNVTLSCEQNLNHDAMYWYRQDPGQGLRLIYYSQIVNDFQKGDIAEGYSVSREKKESFPLTVTSAQKNPTAFYLCASSLNALGNQPQHFGDGTRLSIL.

The chain links TRBV29-1 to TRBJ2-7; the D call from TCRdb, TRBD2, cannot be confirmed without DNA. This CDR3 region has 14 residues. Germline V CDR1 and CDR2: SQVTM, ANQGSEA. This CDR3 reads CSVTGTGGPNEQYF.

The chain couples TRBV20-1 to TRBJ2-1; TCRdb lists TRBD2, though no DNA is available to test this call. This CDR3 region has 15 residues. Per germline, CDR1 DFQATT and CDR2 SNEGSKA (reference sequence). This CDR3 reads CSASYGGVGYNEQFF.

The V and J genes are TRBV7-9 and TRBJ2-7; TCRdb returns TRBD2, unconfirmable since there is no DNA. Germline CDR1 reads SEHNR; CDR2 reads FQNEAQ (reference sequence). The CDR3 sequence is 16 residues long. CDR3 sequence: CASSSTSGRAWYEQYF.